The 8 T cell receptor beta chains in this list originate from one sample, sequenced in a study of human T cells and chemical hapten exposure. Noted time point: patch test 2, 6 weeks after DPC sensitization. Treatment here: therapeutic diphenylcyclopropenone sensitization with weekly scalp DPC. A single record per CDR3 protein comes from TCRdb applying MiXCR to the RACE reads. The data show some 82,000 distinct CDR3 sequences, about 6.6% seen once. Sequencing used whole blood, obtained in connection with sensitization to the hapten diphenylcyclopropenone (DPC). The receptors originated from a woman younger than 45 with alopecia areata. Some clones in this sample may be carry-over from other donors' samples.

V is TRBV12-3 or TRBV12-4 and J is TRBJ2-2; 8 positions match TRBD1. CDR3 length: 17 amino acids. The V segment lost 8 bases and the J segment 0 bases; nucleotides outside the gene matches: 11. The CDR3 DNA reads TGTGCCAGCCGTCCCGCAGGGGGCACTTCGAACACCGGGGAGCTGTTTTTT. This translates into CASRPAGGTSNTGELFF.

This clonotype was found a few times. The V gene is TRBV11-2, the J gene TRBJ2-2; D uncertain. V lost 1 base, J lost 4 bases, and 7 bases lay in between. The CDR3 contains 14 residues. The germline V gene has CDR1 SGHAT and CDR2 FQNNGV. In DNA, the CDR3 is TGTGCCAGCAGCTTAGTAGGCTTCACCGGGGAGCTGTTTTTT. Amino acids: CASSLVGFTGELFF.

This clonotype has ten or more counts. The chain links TRBV7-2 to TRBJ2-7; a possible D gene is TRBD2 (5 bases). The CDR3 loop spans 15 amino acids. The germline V and J ends were trimmed by 4 bases and 0 bases, with 13 bases remaining between them. The germline V gene encodes CDR1 SGHTA and CDR2 FQGNSA. The CDR3 DNA is TGTGCCAGCAGCTCGGACTCTTATTACTCCTACGAGCAGTACTTC. Its protein is CASSSDSYYSYEQYF.

Points on this clonotype: This may come from a read error, since a much larger clone is one base off. The chain carries TRBV5-1 and TRBJ1-4; no firm D call. Germline CDR1 SGHRS, CDR2 YFSETQ. CDR3 length equals 16 residues. The V end lost 1 base, the J end lost 0 bases, and 10 bases lay between the germline ends. The CDR3 sequence: CASSLSSESTNEKLFF. The CDR3 DNA reads as TGCGCCAGCAGCTTGTCCAGCGAGTCAACTAATGAAAAACTGTTTTTT.

In this sample, this clonotype turned up a few times. The genes are TRBV19 and TRBJ1-5; 9 bases align to TRBD1. Germline lookup yields CDR1 LNHDA and CDR2 SQIVND (reference sequence). After removal of 6 bases from V and 0 bases from J, the junction contained 21 bases not matched to a gene. The CDR3 is 21 residues long. The CDR3 bases are TGTGCCAGTAGCCCCAGTTTCTCGGGACAGGGCGCCATTTATAGCAATCAGCCCCAGCATTTT. Amino acid sequence: CASSPSFSGQGAIYSNQPQHF.

V is TRBV19 and J is TRBJ2-5; TRBD2 aligns across 7 bases. Germline trimming cut 4 bases from V and 5 bases from J; bases unmatched to any gene: 4. Germline V lookup: CDR1 LNHDA, CDR2 SQIVND (reference sequence). CDR3 length: 13 amino acids. This CDR3 is CASSRAGLETQYF. The CDR3 DNA is TGTGCCAGTAGTAGAGCGGGGTTGGAGACCCAGTACTTC.

This clonotype showed up many times. The V gene is TRBV25-1, the J gene TRBJ1-1, with a possible D match to TRBD1 (6 bases). The CDR3 consists of 15 residues. Per the germline V gene, CDR1 is MGHDK and CDR2 is SYGVNS. Trimming stripped 4 bases from V and 3 bases from J, with 15 bases between. DNA for the CDR3: TGTGCCAGCAGTGCTCCAGGGGCGGGGGACACTGAAGCTTTCTTT. Amino acid sequence: CASSAPGAGDTEAFF.

The CDR3 DNA is TGCAGTGCTAGAAATGCAGGAAACACTGAAGCTTTCTTT. It is translated as CSARNAGNTEAFF. The J gene is TRBJ1-1, the V gene TRBV20-1; D unclear. The CDR3 loop spans 13 amino acids. The V end lost 2 bases, the J end lost 2 bases, and 9 bases lay between the germline ends. The germline V gene has CDR1 DFQATT and CDR2 SNEGSKA (reference sequence).